This record looks at one T cell receptor (beta chain) sequence and its context. The antigen is not known. Germline values: CDR1 GTSNPN, CDR2 SVGIG (reference sequence). Trimming took 3 bases from V and 7 from J, leaving 16 bases between them. This CDR3 contains 14 residues. The assay ran at deep level. Evenly divided among several immunoSEQ plates was the genomic DNA of each subset. Sequencing was performed with immunoSEQ multiplex PCR; in TCRdb, only in-frame clones are kept and a portion is missing. The table lists about 480,000 clones, about 79% of them singletons. The data originate from a study of shared clonotypes between healthy human individuals. Study outcomes and limitations: Clonotype sharing among donors, it was expected, would be affected by sequencing depth.

Each unsorted sample relied on roughly 90 million PBMCs as its source of genomic DNA. The sample taken for sequencing was PBMCs. This receptor was taken from a woman aged 40 to 49 in good health. Some clones in this sample may be carry-over from other donors' samples. The V gene is TRBV30, the J gene TRBJ1-5, with D possibly matching TRBD1 (6 bases). CDR3 DNA sequence: TGTGCCTGGAGCGGGACAATCCGGGGCCAGCCCCAGCATTTT. Translation gives CAWSGTIRGQPQHF.